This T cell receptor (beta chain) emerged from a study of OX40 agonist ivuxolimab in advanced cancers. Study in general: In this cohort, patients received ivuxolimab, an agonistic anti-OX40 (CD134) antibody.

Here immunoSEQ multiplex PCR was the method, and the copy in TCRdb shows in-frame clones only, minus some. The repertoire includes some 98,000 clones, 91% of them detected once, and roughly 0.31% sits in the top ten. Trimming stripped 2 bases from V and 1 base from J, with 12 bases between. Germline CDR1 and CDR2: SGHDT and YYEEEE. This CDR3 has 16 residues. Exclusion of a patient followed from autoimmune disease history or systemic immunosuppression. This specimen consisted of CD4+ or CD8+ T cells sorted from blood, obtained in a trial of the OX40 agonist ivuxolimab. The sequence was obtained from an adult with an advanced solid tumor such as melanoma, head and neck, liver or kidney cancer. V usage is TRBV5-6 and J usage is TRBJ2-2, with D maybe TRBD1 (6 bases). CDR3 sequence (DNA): TGTGCCAGCAGCTTAGCCTCAGGGGTGAACACCGGGGAGCTGTTTTTT. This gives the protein CASSLASGVNTGELFF.